The 19 T cell receptor beta chains in this list originate from one sample, sequenced in a study of spatial heterogeneity in lung cancer. Time point given: sample taken at primary tumor resection. The sequenced material consisted of unsorted whole RNA from tumor, nontumor lung or frozen PBMC. In TCRdb, the 5' RACE reads were re-called with MiXCR into one record per CDR3 protein. The profile shows around 40,000 distinct CDR3 sequences, roughly 5.2% of them singletons. Material: PBMCs, obtained at surgery. The receptors originated from a male donor with early-stage non-small cell lung cancer.

This clonotype has at least ten counts. V gene TRBV20-1 combines with J gene TRBJ2-3; D may be TRBD2 (6 bases). Germline V CDR1 and CDR2: DFQATT, SNEGSKA (reference sequence). The CDR3 length is 14 residues. The CDR3 nucleotides are TGCAGCATCGAACGGCTAGCGCTCACAGATACGCAGTATTTT. Amino acids: CSIERLALTDTQYF.

The chain joins TRBV7-8 to TRBJ1-6, with 9 nucleotides matching TRBD1. Germline V gives CDR1 SGHVS, CDR2 FQNEAQ. The junction had 4 bases not matched to a gene; V was cut back by 5 bases and J by 5 bases. This CDR3 has 15 amino acids. The CDR3 nucleotides read TGTGCCAGCAGCCAGGGGACAGGGAATAATTCACCCCTCCACTTT. It encodes CASSQGTGNNSPLHF.

This clonotype has ten or more counts. The V and J genes are TRBV20-1 and TRBJ1-5, with 7 bases matching TRBD1. The ends lost 5 bases at V and 2 bases at J; junction bases unmatched: 9. The V gene's germline CDR1 is DFQATT and CDR2 SNEGSKA (reference sequence). This CDR3 contains 15 residues. This chain's CDR3 is CSASGTVSGNQPQHF. The CDR3, as DNA: TGCAGTGCTTCCGGGACAGTTAGCGGCAATCAGCCCCAGCATTTT.

The sample holds many counts of this clonotype. This chain links TRBV5-1 with TRBJ2-1; D perhaps matches TRBD1 (6 bases). This CDR3 comprises 17 residues. Germline CDR1 SGHRS, CDR2 YFSETQ. V lost 1 base to trimming and J lost 8 bases, with 22 bases between them. CDR3 amino acids: CASSLFPGSSGADEQFF. In DNA, the CDR3 is TGCGCCAGCAGCTTGTTCCCCGGTAGTTCAGGGGCTGATGAGCAGTTCTTC. The entire variable domain, with the rest obtained from reference TRBV5-1 and TRBJ2-1, is as follows: KAGVTQTPRYLIKTRGQQVTLSCSPISGHRSVSWYQQTPGQGLQFLFEYFSETQRNKGNFPGRFSGRQFSNSRSEMNVSTLELGDSALYLCASSLFPGSSGADEQFFGPGTRLTVL.

This clonotype was detected a few times. The chain recombines TRBV5-4 with TRBJ1-1, with 9 bases lining up with TRBD1. The CDR3 spans 13 residues. With V trimmed by 4 bases and J by 5 bases, 3 bases remained unmatched. The germline CDR1 and CDR2 sequences are SGHNT and YYREEE (reference sequence). The DNA for the CDR3 is TGTGCCAGCAGCACAGGGACAGGGACTGAAGCTTTCTTT. Amino acid sequence: CASSTGTGTEAFF.

The sample holds many counts of this clonotype. The chain uses TRBV11-2 and TRBJ2-3, with 10 bases lining up with TRBD1. Germline CDR1 reads SGHAT; CDR2 reads FQNNGV. CDR3 size: 19 residues. V was clipped by 4 bases and J by 2 bases; unmatched bases: 15. CDR3 DNA: TGTGCCAGCAGCTCAGCACTGGCGGGACAGGGGTTTATCACAGATACGCAGTATTTT. Amino acid sequence: CASSSALAGQGFITDTQYF.

This clonotype was picked up many times. The chain links TRBV20-1 to TRBJ2-1; weak D call: TRBD2 (6 bases). From germline, CDR1 is DFQATT and CDR2 SNEGSKA (reference sequence). The CDR3 totals 18 residues. V was cut by 6 bases and J by 0 bases, with 24 bases left in between. The CDR3 coding sequence is TGCAGTGCGTTTGCCCAAGCCCTAGCGCAGAGCTCCTACAATGAGCAGTTCTTC. It codes for CSAFAQALAQSSYNEQFF.

V usage is TRBV29-1 and J usage is TRBJ1-2; D ambiguous. Trimming shortened V by 3 bases and J by 6 bases, and 14 bases separated the two germline ends. From germline, CDR1 is SQVTM and CDR2 ANQGSEA. The CDR3 has 13 residues. The CDR3 sequence is CSVEEGSGDGYTF. In DNA form, the CDR3 reads TGCAGCGTTGAGGAGGGTTCTGGGGATGGCTACACCTTC.

This clonotype was observed at least ten times. The chain uses TRBV24-1 and TRBJ1-4, with D maybe TRBD1 (5 bases). The CDR3 runs 15 residues. The V end lost 2 bases, the J end lost 8 bases, and 14 bases lay between the germline ends. The germline V gene has CDR1 KGHDR and CDR2 SFDVKD. The CDR3 loop reads CATSDSVGGEEKLFF. The CDR3 DNA reads as TGTGCCACCAGTGATTCCGTCGGGGGAGAGGAAAAACTGTTTTTT.

In its sample, this clonotype was seen many times. The V gene is TRBV29-1, the J gene TRBJ1-4, with TRBD1 matching over 9 bases. Germline trimming cut 6 bases from V and 4 bases from J; bases unmatched to any gene: 3. CDR1 is SQVTM, CDR2 ANQGSEA, per germline. The CDR3 has 13 amino acids. The CDR3 nucleotides are TGCAGCGTGGGGGGACAGGGTAATGAAAAACTGTTTTTT. It encodes CSVGGQGNEKLFF. The full variable domain, completed using reference TRBV29-1 and TRBJ1-4, is SAVISQKPSRDICQRGTSLTIQCQVDSQVTMMFWYRQQPGQSLTLIATANQGSEATYESGFVIDKFPISRPNLTFSTLTVSNMSPEDSSIYLCSVGGQGNEKLFFGSGTQLSVL.

The table lists this clonotype with many counts. The chain combines TRBV29-1 with TRBJ1-1, with 8 bases aligning to TRBD1. Germline loops: CDR1 SQVTM, CDR2 ANQGSEA. There are 13 residues in the CDR3. V dropped 6 bases and J dropped 4; count of bases not matched to a gene: 7. DNA for the CDR3: TGCAGCGTGGTGGGCAGGGGGCCCACTGAAGCTTTCTTT. It yields the protein CSVVGRGPTEAFF.

This clonotype has ten or more counts. The V and J genes are TRBV12-3 or TRBV12-4 and TRBJ2-7, with TRBD1 matching 7 bases. The CDR3 runs to 14 residues. The trim removed 5 bases at V and 1 base at J, leaving 5 bases unmatched. The CDR3 protein is CASSRDRYSYEQYF. CDR3 sequence (DNA): TGTGCCAGCAGTCGGGACAGATATTCCTACGAGCAGTACTTC.

This clonotype was observed at least ten times. This CDR3 reads CASSSSWASSNEQFF. CDR3 nucleotide sequence: TGTGCCAGCAGCTCTAGCTGGGCTTCATCCAATGAGCAGTTCTTC. V usage is TRBV11-3 and J usage is TRBJ2-1; D is possibly TRBD2 (5 bases). The V and J ends lost 4 bases and 6 bases respectively, with 16 bases between them. Looked up from germline, CDR1 is SGHNT and CDR2 is YENEEA. The CDR3 sequence is 15 residues long.

At least ten counts were recorded for this clonotype. This chain joins TRBV20-1 and TRBJ1-1; D ambiguous. The CDR3 spans 13 residues. Trimming pared 1 base from V and 0 bases from J, leaving 6 bases between. Germline V CDR1 and CDR2: DFQATT, SNEGSKA (reference sequence). In DNA, the CDR3 is TGCAGTGCTAGAGTCGGCATGAACACTGAAGCTTTCTTT. This sequence encodes CSARVGMNTEAFF.

This clonotype was seen a few times. The rearrangement links TRBV6-1 to TRBJ2-7, with 9 nucleotides matching TRBD1. The germline gives CDR1 MNHNS, CDR2 SASEGT. Unmatched junction bases numbered 13, after V lost 1 base and J lost 3 bases. The CDR3 contains 18 residues. The DNA for the CDR3 is TGTGCCAGCAGTGAAGAGTTGACAGGGGGAATATTAAGCTACGAGCAGTACTTC. Translated: CASSEELTGGILSYEQYF.

This clonotype was picked up many times. The chain recombines TRBV12-3 or TRBV12-4 with TRBJ1-2, with 8 bases aligning to TRBD1. J was trimmed by 5 bases and V by 4 bases; bases with no gene match: 9. The CDR3 is made up of 15 amino acids. The CDR3, as DNA: TGTGCCAGCAGTTACGGACAGGGTAAAGGGTATGGCTACACCTTC. It encodes CASSYGQGKGYGYTF.

CDR3 in amino acids: CAIRSDRDAKNIQYF. The CDR3 DNA sequence: TGTGCCATCCGATCCGACAGGGACGCCAAAAACATTCAGTACTTC. The J gene is TRBJ2-4, the V gene TRBV10-3; 7 bases map to TRBD1. CDR1 ENHRY and CDR2 SYGVKD come from the germline V gene. This CDR3 has 15 residues. V lost 8 bases to trimming and J lost 1 base; unmatched junction nucleotides: 8.

This clonotype was counted ten times or more. The chain recombines TRBV9 with TRBJ1-5; 7 nucleotides align to TRBD1. J lost 3 bases, V lost 0 bases, and 3 bases had no gene match. CDR1 SGDLS and CDR2 YYNGEE come from the germline V gene. The CDR3 extends over 15 amino acids. The CDR3 coding sequence is TGTGCCAGCAGCGTAGAAGGGGGCGTCAATCAGCCCCAGCATTTT. Protein sequence: CASSVEGGVNQPQHF.

This clonotype was seen only a few times. The chain links TRBV4-3 to TRBJ1-3; D uncertain. The CDR3 length is 16 residues. V was cut by 1 base and J by 0 bases, with 10 bases left in between. Germline-derived CDR1 and CDR2 are LGHNA and YSLEER. CDR3 sequence: CASSQGRALSGNTIYF. CDR3 DNA: TGCGCCAGCAGCCAAGGGCGGGCCCTCTCTGGAAACACCATATATTTT.